The entry below describes one TCR beta chain. Source study methods: Researchers report that nucleated cell counts were estimated from reference gene primer amplification. The method was immunoSEQ multiplex PCR; TCRdb's version includes in-frame clones alone and lacks a portion of them. V, J and clone size reflect that table, while D and trimming were determined from the DNA. The data contain about 72,000 clones, roughly 80% of them singletons. Deletions cut 3 bases from V and 4 bases from J, with 13 bases between. CDR3 size: 14 residues. The V gene's germline CDR1 is MNHEY and CDR2 SVGAGI. This record comes from a study of blood T cell repertoires in COVID-19. Background on the study: Material from acute and convalescent COVID-19 was sourced from the United States, Italy and Spain. In each case, the material was cDNA or gDNA derived from T cells, B-cell-depleted T cells, or PBMCs.

The specimen was peripheral blood. This receptor was identified in a woman older than 75 with acute or convalescent COVID-19. The gene calls are TRBV6-5 and TRBJ2-7, with a weak D call TRBD1 (5 bases). CDR3 in amino acids: CASSYQKGRYEQYF. The CDR3 region has the DNA TGTGCCAGCAGTTATCAGAAGGGGCGGTACGAGCAGTACTTC.